A single sample gave rise to the 14 T cell receptor beta chains below, sequenced in a study of blood T cells in healthy people across ages. Through a sample-barcoded 5' primer and a J-beta primer mix, a second PCR was run for about 6 to 11 cycles. TCRdb ran MiXCR on the 5' RACE reads and lists one entry per CDR3 protein. The table shows over 1,200,000 distinct CDR3 sequences, with 45% to 70% occurring only once. The source material was blood. The receptor set was obtained from a man aged 18 to 29 in good health.

The chain couples TRBV11-2 to TRBJ2-5; 8 nucleotides align to TRBD1. The CDR3 has 19 residues. Per germline, CDR1 SGHAT and CDR2 FQNNGV. The trim removed 0 bases at V and 4 bases at J, leaving 16 bases unmatched. The CDR3 here is CASSLDSPRLTGEGETQYF. The CDR3 DNA is TGTGCCAGCAGCTTAGATTCCCCACGTCTGACAGGGGAAGGAGAGACCCAGTACTTC.

The chain carries TRBV18 and TRBJ2-4; D gene uncertain. Trimming took 0 bases from V and 13 from J, leaving 13 bases between them. Germline loops: CDR1 KGHSH, CDR2 LQKENI. The length of the CDR3 is 13 residues. The CDR3: CASSPPGLDGQYF. In nucleotides, the CDR3 is TGTGCCAGCTCACCACCAGGTTTGGACGGACAGTACTTC.

The chain joins TRBV6-2 or TRBV6-3 to TRBJ2-1, with D perhaps TRBD1 or TRBD2 (5 bases each). V lost 7 bases to trimming and J lost 6 bases, with 19 bases between them. This CDR3 has 15 amino acids. Germline assignment: CDR1 MNHEY and CDR2 SVGEGT. The chain's CDR3 is CASIHPRSGGNEQFF. The CDR3 DNA reads TGTGCCAGCATTCATCCGAGGAGTGGGGGCAATGAGCAGTTCTTC.

The sample holds a few counts of this clonotype. The V gene is TRBV7-2, the J gene TRBJ2-2; D uncertain. The CDR3 is made up of 13 amino acids. CDR1 SGHTA and CDR2 FQGNSA come from the germline V gene. The ends were cut back, 6 bases at V and 1 base at J, with 6 bases in the middle. The CDR3 region is CASSRENTGELFF. The CDR3 region has the DNA TGTGCCAGCAGTCGTGAGAACACCGGGGAGCTGTTTTTT.

The chain uses TRBV6-6 and TRBJ2-1; TRBD2 might be the D (5 bases). The CDR3 is 15 residues long. The V gene's germline CDR1 is MNHNY and CDR2 SVGAGI (reference sequence). V was pared by 4 bases and J by 0 bases, with 10 bases between. Here the CDR3 DNA reads TGTGCCAGCAGTTTGAGGAGCGGCTCCTACAATGAGCAGTTCTTC. As protein: CASSLRSGSYNEQFF.

The V call is TRBV30, the J call TRBJ2-2; D uncertain. Germline V lookup: CDR1 GTSNPN, CDR2 SVGIG (reference sequence). The CDR3 is 11 amino acids. V was trimmed by 0 bases and J by 7 bases, leaving 3 bases between them. This CDR3 is CAWSVGGELFF. The CDR3 DNA follows: TGTGCCTGGAGTGTCGGCGGGGAGCTGTTTTTT.

The rearrangement links TRBV5-1 to TRBJ2-5; unclear D gene. CDR1 SGHRS and CDR2 YFSETQ come from the germline V gene. This CDR3 is 15 amino acids long. V gave up 0 bases and J gave up 0 bases, with 9 bases separating them. CDR3 sequence (DNA): TGCGCCAGCAGCTTGGCTGCATTGTACCAAGAGACCCAGTACTTC. As protein: CASSLAALYQETQYF.

As concerns this clonotype: The germline gene is not matched at one end of the junction; a read error may be the cause. Here the CDR3 DNA reads TGTGCCACGAAAGCCAGACTGCTCTCTGGGGCCGACGTCCTGACTTTC. As protein: CATKARLLSGADVLTF. The rearrangement links TRBV6-2 or TRBV6-3 to TRBJ2-6, with D possibly matching TRBD1 (5 bases). Germline loops: CDR1 MNHEY, CDR2 SVGEGT. The CDR3 totals 16 residues.

This clonotype was found a few times. The V and J genes are TRBV11-2 and TRBJ1-1; TRBD1 agrees at 10 bases. This CDR3 is built from 14 residues. V trimming: 4 bases; J trimming: 3 bases; junction bases outside the gene matches: 2. Germline V gives CDR1 SGHAT, CDR2 FQNNGV. For the CDR3, the DNA is TGTGCCAGCAGCTCGACAGGGGGCTACACTGAAGCTTTCTTT. Translation gives CASSSTGGYTEAFF.

The chain carries TRBV7-2 and TRBJ2-1, with 10 bases lining up with TRBD2. From germline, CDR1 is SGHTA and CDR2 FQGNSA. J gave up 4 bases and V 0 bases, and 3 bases lay outside the gene matches. CDR3 size: 16 residues. In DNA, the CDR3 is TGTGCCAGCAGCTTAGCGGTAGCGGGGGGATACAATGAGCAGTTCTTC. Translated, it gives CASSLAVAGGYNEQFF.

There are a few counts of this clonotype. The V call is TRBV5-1, the J call TRBJ2-7; D is perhaps TRBD1 (5 bases). Germline assignment: CDR1 SGHRS and CDR2 YFSETQ. This CDR3 is 14 amino acids long. V shed 0 bases and J shed 11 bases, with 18 bases lying between them. The CDR3 protein is CASSLVSAPGKEYF. The CDR3 nucleotides read TGCGCCAGCAGCTTGGTATCAGCGCCAGGGAAGGAGTACTTC.

This chain uses TRBV12-3 or TRBV12-4 with TRBJ2-7; D may be TRBD2 (5 bases). This CDR3 contains 12 residues. V lost 7 bases and J 6 bases, leaving 13 bases between the germline ends. This chain's CDR3 is CASTTGVSEQYF. CDR3 nucleotide sequence: TGTGCCAGCACCACCGGGGTTTCCGAGCAGTACTTC.

The genes are TRBV15 and TRBJ2-1; D is possibly TRBD2 (5 bases). V lost 3 bases to trimming and J lost 12 bases, with 12 bases between them. This CDR3 comprises 12 residues. Germline V gene data show CDR1 as LNHNV and CDR2 as YYDKDF (reference sequence). The CDR3 region is CATSRGDIRQFF. The CDR3 DNA reads as TGTGCCACCAGCAGGGGAGACATACGGCAGTTCTTC.

As to this clonotype: A much larger clone sits a single nucleotide away, making a read error possible. V is TRBV18 and J is TRBJ2-1, with 10 nucleotides matching TRBD2. CDR1 is KGHSH and CDR2 is LQKENI in the germline V gene. The V and J ends lost 0 bases and 8 bases, in that order; junction bases with no gene match: 7. This CDR3 has 16 amino acids. The CDR3 coding sequence is TGTGCCAGCTCACCACCCCAGCGGGAGGGCCAGGATGAGCAGTTCTTC. It specifies CASSPPQREGQDEQFF.